A selection of T cell receptor beta chains follows, all from one sample in a study of blood T cell repertoires in COVID-19. Method: immunoSEQ multiplex PCR; TCRdb's copy keeps in-frame clones and lacks some. Of roughly 38,000 clones listed, over 80% were seen once; the top ten hold 4% to 6%. Sequenced input: peripheral blood. These receptors were obtained from a middle-aged man with active COVID-19. The CDR3 runs from the conserved cysteine through the conserved F or W. The D gene is left open where the match is weak. Clone size appears in some rows only: once, few, many, or a class for an expanded clone.

NA 16 TRBJ2-1 NA TRBV12-5 CASGLVPSLDANEQFF TGTGCTAGTGGTTTGGTACCCTCACTAGACGCCAATGAGCAGTTCTTC
NA 15 TRBJ1-2 NA TRBV9 CASSGHRDTNYGYTF TGTGCCAGCAGCGGACACAGGGACACGAACTATGGCTACACCTTC
once 15 TRBJ2-5 TRBD1 TRBV6-5 CASSPGQPSAETQYF TGTGCCAGCAGTCCGGGACAGCCAAGCGCAGAGACCCAGTACTTC
NA 16 TRBJ1-4 TRBD1 TRBV5-1 CASSLEGAGGGEKLFF TGCGCCAGCAGCTTGGAGGGGGCAGGGGGCGGGGAAAAACTGTTTTTT
NA 16 TRBJ2-3 TRBD1 TRBV11-2 CASSLVGQGAPDTQYF TGTGCCAGCAGCTTAGTAGGGCAGGGGGCGCCAGATACGCAGTATTTT
NA 15 TRBJ2-7 TRBD1 TRBV27 CASSLPGQGAYEQYF TGTGCCAGCAGTCTACCCGGACAGGGGGCCTACGAGCAGTACTTC
NA 14 TRBJ1-2 NA TRBV28 CASSQWELRYGYTF TGTGCCAGCAGTCAATGGGAGCTCCGCTATGGCTACACCTTC
NA 15 TRBJ2-7 TRBD1 TRBV2 CASNSPRDRAYEQYF TGTGCCAGCAACTCCCCCCGGGACAGGGCCTACGAGCAGTACTTC
NA 19 TRBJ1-3 NA TRBV10-3 CAISAIDKEDSIFGNTIYF TGTGCCATCAGTGCAATAGACAAAGAGGACAGCATTTTTGGAAACACCATATATTTT
NA 10 TRBJ1-1 NA TRBV28 CASSGTEAFF TGTGCCAGCAGCGGCACTGAAGCTTTCTTT
NA 16 TRBJ1-2 NA TRBV5-8 CASRQWGVFLNYGYTF TGTGCCAGCAGGCAATGGGGGGTCTTCCTTAACTATGGCTACACCTTC
NA 16 TRBJ1-1 NA TRBV4-1 CASSQDPGAMNTEAFF TGCGCCAGCAGCCAAGATCCAGGGGCAATGAACACTGAAGCTTTCTTT
once 15 TRBJ2-5 TRBD2 TRBV19 CASSSSGGSQETQYF TGTGCCAGTAGTTCTAGCGGGGGCTCTCAAGAGACCCAGTACTTC
NA 15 TRBJ2-7 TRBD2 TRBV20-1 CSASTPAGVQYEQYF TGCAGTGCTAGTACACCAGCGGGGGTCCAGTACGAGCAGTACTTC
medium-sized 15 TRBJ2-7 TRBD1 TRBV28 CASSSGTGEADEQYF TGTGCCAGCAGCTCGGGGACAGGGGAAGCCGACGAGCAGTACTTC
NA 13 TRBJ2-1 NA TRBV4-3 CASSQELDNEQFF TGCGCCAGCAGCCAAGAACTAGACAATGAGCAGTTCTTC
NA 16 TRBJ1-6 TRBD1 TRBV10-3 CAISTGGSSYNSPLHF TGTGCCATCAGTACAGGGGGCAGCTCCTATAATTCACCCCTCCACTTT
NA 16 TRBJ2-5 TRBD2 TRBV28 CASRPGLAGVRETQYF TGTGCCAGCAGACCGGGACTAGCGGGGGTGAGAGAGACCCAGTACTTC
NA 15 TRBJ2-5 NA TRBV18 CASLTRQGRQETQYF TGTGCCAGCCTCACTCGCCAGGGGCGGCAGGAGACCCAGTACTTC
few 13 TRBJ2-7 TRBD2 TRBV9 CAGGGGFTYEQYF TGTGCTGGCGGCGGGGGGTTCACCTACGAGCAGTACTTC
NA 15 TRBJ2-1 TRBD2 TRBV6-2/TRBV6-3 CASSFQTSGLNEQFF TGTGCCAGCAGTTTCCAGACTAGCGGACTCAATGAGCAGTTCTTC
NA 14 TRBJ1-5 NA TRBV7-8 CASSLIEGKQPQHF TGTGCCAGCAGCCTGATTGAGGGAAAACAGCCCCAGCATTTT
NA 15 TRBJ2-3 NA TRBV9 CASSVDGVSTDTQYF TGTGCCAGCAGCGTAGACGGAGTGAGCACAGATACGCAGTATTTT